These 27 T cell receptor beta chains came from one sample sequenced in a study of OX40 agonist ivuxolimab in advanced cancers. Method: immunoSEQ multiplex PCR; TCRdb's copy keeps in-frame clones and lacks some. The data hold under 20,000 clones, with around 70% observed a single time. The input for sequencing was CD4+ or CD8+ T cells sorted from blood, taken in a trial of the OX40 agonist ivuxolimab. Source of these receptors: an adult with an advanced solid tumor such as melanoma, head and neck, liver or kidney cancer.

This rearrangement joins TRBV7-9 to TRBJ2-6; D unclear. The CDR3 consists of 14 residues. The V gene's germline CDR1 is SEHNR and CDR2 FQNEAQ (reference sequence). With 5 bases removed from V and 7 bases from J, the gap between germline ends came to 12 bases. The CDR3 nucleotides read TGTGCCAGCAGCCCAGAAAGTAGTGCCAACGTCCTGACTTTC. Translating gives CASSPESSANVLTF.

This chain joins TRBV29-1 and TRBJ1-1; tentative D call: TRBD1 (5 bases). V lost 3 bases, J lost 6 bases, and 14 bases lay in between. The germline V gene has CDR1 SQVTM and CDR2 ANQGSEA. This CDR3 is 13 amino acids long. For the CDR3, the DNA is TGCAGCGTTGAGGGGATCCAGGGCTCTGAAGCTTTCTTT. This gives the protein CSVEGIQGSEAFF.

This sequence joins TRBV5-6 and TRBJ2-1; 8 bases match TRBD2. The CDR3 sequence is 16 residues long. With V trimmed by 0 bases and J by 4 bases, 6 bases remained unmatched. Germline V gene data show CDR1 as SGHDT and CDR2 as YYEEEE. The CDR3: CASSLDGLALYNEQFF. In nucleotides, the CDR3 is TGTGCCAGCAGCTTGGATGGACTAGCCCTATACAATGAGCAGTTCTTC.

The rearrangement joins TRBV7-9 to TRBJ2-7; D may be TRBD1 (6 bases). Trimming removed 1 base at V and 5 bases at J, with 18 bases between. Germline assignment: CDR1 SEHNR and CDR2 FQNEAQ (reference sequence). The CDR3 length is 16 residues. This chain's CDR3 is CASSLVGTPGPNEQYF. The CDR3 bases are TGTGCCAGCAGCTTAGTGGGGACACCCGGTCCCAACGAGCAGTACTTC.

This clone came up a few times. The V gene is TRBV5-1, the J gene TRBJ2-7; D ambiguous. CDR1 and CDR2 (germline): SGHRS, YFSETQ. With 0 bases removed from V and 3 bases from J, the gap between germline ends came to 10 bases. CDR3 length equals 14 residues. The CDR3 coding sequence is TGCGCCAGCAGCTTGGAAACCTGGGGCTACGAGCAGTACTTC. Residues: CASSLETWGYEQYF.

This clone is a singleton in its sample. The rearrangement joins TRBV7-2 to TRBJ2-5; D may be TRBD2 (5 bases). Germline loops: CDR1 SGHTA, CDR2 FQGNSA. V lost 5 bases and J lost 2, with 21 bases in between. The CDR3 covers 17 residues. The CDR3 DNA sequence: TGTGCCAGCAGCGGCCTTTCGGGATATATCGGACAAGAGACCCAGTACTTC. This encodes CASSGLSGYIGQETQYF.

The chain couples TRBV27 to TRBJ2-1, with 14 positions matching TRBD2. The V gene's germline CDR1 is MNHEY and CDR2 SMNVEV (reference sequence). This CDR3 contains 17 residues. Germline trimming cut 5 bases from V and 4 bases from J; bases unmatched to any gene: 7. The CDR3 sequence: CASSQRLAGGSYNEQFF. The CDR3 nucleotides read TGTGCCAGCAGTCAACGACTAGCGGGAGGGTCTTACAATGAGCAGTTCTTC.

In nucleotides, the CDR3 is TGTGCCAGCAGTTCCCTAGGGGCAAATCGTGGCTACACCTTC. Residues: CASSSLGANRGYTF. The genes are TRBV6-6 and TRBJ1-2, with D maybe TRBD1 (5 bases). V was trimmed by 4 bases and J by 7 bases, leaving 16 bases between them. From germline, CDR1 is MNHNY and CDR2 SVGAGI (reference sequence). The CDR3 runs to 14 residues.

The gene calls are TRBV6-6 and TRBJ2-1; D is perhaps TRBD2 (6 bases). The CDR3 has 13 residues. Germline V lookup: CDR1 MNHNY, CDR2 SVGAGI (reference sequence). V was trimmed by 7 bases and J by 4 bases, leaving 11 bases between them. In DNA, the CDR3 is TGTGCCAGCATCCCGGGACTGTACAATGAGCAGTTCTTC. Translated, it gives CASIPGLYNEQFF.

This clone was seen a single time. The V and J genes are TRBV6-8 and TRBJ2-7; perhaps TRBD2 as D (7 bases). CDR3 length: 15 amino acids. Germline V gene sequence: CDR1 MNHGY, CDR2 SAAAGT. V gave up 7 bases and J gave up 6 bases, with 22 bases separating them. The CDR3 region is CASTIYPGGQAEQYF. The CDR3 bases are TGTGCCAGCACGATCTACCCCGGGGGGCAGGCCGAGCAGTACTTC.

The genes are TRBV27 and TRBJ2-7, with D tentatively TRBD1 or TRBD2 (5 bases each). Germline-derived CDR1 and CDR2 are MNHEY and SMNVEV (reference sequence). This CDR3 spans 13 amino acids. Trimming removed 0 bases from V and 9 bases from J, with 12 bases in between. The CDR3 loop reads CASSLSGAGGQYF. As DNA, the CDR3 is TGTGCCAGCAGTTTATCCGGGGCTGGGGGGCAGTACTTC.

This clone was observed a single time. The CDR3: CAASPHAGGVVADTQYF. CDR3 sequence (DNA): TGTGCCGCAAGCCCGCACGCGGGGGGAGTCGTCGCAGATACGCAGTATTTT. The V gene is TRBV27, the J gene TRBJ2-3; 8 bases are a match to TRBD2. The length of the CDR3 is 17 residues. V lost 11 bases and J lost 4; bases outside the gene matches: 20. Germline values: CDR1 MNHEY, CDR2 SMNVEV (reference sequence).

The genes are TRBV4-3 and TRBJ2-7; tentatively, D is TRBD2 (5 bases). The CDR3 is made up of 14 amino acids. V was trimmed by 4 bases and J by 0 bases, leaving 10 bases between them. CDR1 is LGHNA, CDR2 YSLEER, per germline. The CDR3 sequence: CASSLFRDSYEQYF. The CDR3 DNA reads as TGCGCCAGCAGCCTCTTCCGGGACTCCTACGAGCAGTACTTC.

This rearrangement joins TRBV7-8 to TRBJ2-7; TRBD1 is a possible D gene (6 bases). The CDR3 is 13 residues long. Looked up from germline, CDR1 is SGHVS and CDR2 is FQNEAQ. Trimming took 2 bases from V and 6 from J, leaving 11 bases between them. For the CDR3, the DNA is TGTGCCAGCAGCTTACACAGGGTTGGCGAGCAGTACTTC. Its translation: CASSLHRVGEQYF.

The chain is built from TRBV15 and TRBJ2-7; the D gene could be TRBD1 or TRBD2 (7 bases each). The CDR3 has 15 amino acids. Germline V gene data show CDR1 as LNHNV and CDR2 as YYDKDF (reference sequence). Trimming pared 6 bases from V and 3 bases from J, leaving 18 bases between. The CDR3 nucleotides read TGTGCCACCAGAGACCCCAGGGGGGGCAGCTACGAGCAGTACTTC. Translated: CATRDPRGGSYEQYF. The full variable domain, completed using reference TRBV15 and TRBJ2-7, is DAMVIQNPRYQVTQFGKPVTLSCSQTLNHNVMYWYQQKSSQAPKLLFHYYDKDFNNEADTPDNFQSRRPNTSFCFLDIRSPGLGDTAMYLCATRDPRGGSYEQYFGPGTRLTVT.

This chain connects TRBV6-6 to TRBJ1-1; maybe TRBD1 (5 bases). Per germline, CDR1 MNHNY and CDR2 SVGAGI (reference sequence). V lost 4 bases and J lost 1, with 7 bases in between. This CDR3 is built from 13 residues. Here the CDR3 reads CASSSDRNTEAFF. The CDR3 coding sequence is TGTGCCAGCAGTTCTGACAGGAACACTGAAGCTTTCTTT.

On this clone itself: One end of the junction does not line up with germline, which may come from a read error. J is TRBJ2-7 and V is TRBV28; tentatively, D is TRBD1 or TRBD2 (8 bases each). Germline CDR1 and CDR2: MDHEN and SYDVKM. The CDR3 runs 17 residues. The CDR3 DNA reads TGTGCCCGCAGGCGGGGGGCAGGGGGCAGTGGTAGCTACGAGCAGTACTTC. Translating it yields CARRRGAGGSGSYEQYF.

The chain recombines TRBV7-8 with TRBJ2-3, with 10 bases lining up with TRBD1. The CDR3 extends over 14 amino acids. CDR1 and CDR2 (germline): SGHVS, FQNEAQ. Germline trimming cut 5 bases from V and 7 bases from J; bases unmatched to any gene: 6. The CDR3 reads CASSQGQGSNTQYF. The CDR3 DNA follows: TGTGCCAGCAGCCAGGGACAGGGGTCAAATACGCAGTATTTT.

This chain uses TRBV19 with TRBJ2-1; 8 bases fit TRBD1. Trimming removed 4 bases from V and 7 bases from J; junction bases left unmatched: 6. This CDR3 contains 14 residues. The V gene's germline CDR1 is LNHDA and CDR2 SQIVND (reference sequence). CDR3 in amino acids: CASSTGGAENEQFF. The CDR3 region has the DNA TGTGCCAGTAGTACAGGGGGCGCGGAGAATGAGCAGTTCTTC.

The chain carries TRBV19 and TRBJ2-3; maybe TRBD1 (6 bases). The germline V gene has CDR1 LNHDA and CDR2 SQIVND (reference sequence). V was clipped by 5 bases and J by 0 bases, with 12 bases between them. The CDR3 runs 15 residues. The CDR3 bases are TGTGCCAGTAGTGCAGGACAGACTAGCACAGATACGCAGTATTTT. It specifies CASSAGQTSTDTQYF.

The V call is TRBV19, the J call TRBJ1-5; no clear D. Germline CDR1 LNHDA, CDR2 SQIVND (reference sequence). The CDR3 is 12 amino acids. The germline V and J ends were trimmed by 7 bases and 7 bases, with 11 bases remaining between them. CDR3 protein: CASKAAGQPQHF. The CDR3 DNA reads as TGTGCCAGTAAGGCCGCAGGACAGCCCCAGCATTTT.

The CDR3 sequence is CASREDGGRAFF. In DNA form, the CDR3 reads TGTGCCAGCAGAGAGGACGGCGGACGGGCTTTCTTT. The chain couples TRBV28 to TRBJ1-1, with D hard to call. The germline V and J ends were trimmed by 6 bases and 11 bases, with 16 bases remaining between them. CDR3 length equals 12 residues. CDR1 and CDR2 from the germline V gene are MDHEN and SYDVKM.

The chain uses TRBV5-4 and TRBJ2-2, with D possibly being TRBD1 (6 bases). Looked up from germline, CDR1 is SGHNT and CDR2 is YYREEE (reference sequence). The CDR3 extends over 16 amino acids. Trimming pared 3 bases from V and 7 bases from J, leaving 19 bases between. In DNA form, the CDR3 reads TGTGCCAGCAGCTCAGCGAACACAGGGTTCCACGGGGAGCTGTTTTTT. Its protein is CASSSANTGFHGELFF.

The chain joins TRBV7-7 to TRBJ2-1, with 11 nucleotides matching TRBD2. Germline CDR1 SSHAT, CDR2 FNYEAQ (reference sequence). This CDR3 contains 15 residues. Unmatched junction bases numbered 3, after V lost 4 bases and J lost 4 bases. The CDR3 DNA follows: TGTGCCAGCAGCTCCGGACTAGCGGGTTACAATGAGCAGTTCTTC. This encodes CASSSGLAGYNEQFF.

The chain carries TRBV19 and TRBJ1-5; unclear D gene. Trimming removed 6 bases at V and 0 bases at J, with 9 bases between. In germline, CDR1 is LNHDA, CDR2 SQIVND (reference sequence). The CDR3 runs to 14 residues. The CDR3 here is CASSQDYSNQPQHF. The CDR3 DNA sequence: TGTGCCAGTAGCCAGGACTATAGCAATCAGCCCCAGCATTTT.

This clone has more than one count but fewer than ten. This rearrangement joins TRBV6-4 to TRBJ1-5; D gene uncertain. V lost 0 bases to trimming and J lost 2 bases, with 5 bases between them. Germline V gene data show CDR1 as MRHNA and CDR2 as SNTAGT. This CDR3 spans 14 amino acids. CDR3 sequence (DNA): TGTGCCAGCAGTGACTCGCAGGGCAATCAGCCCCAGCATTTT. Translation: CASSDSQGNQPQHF.

The V and J genes are TRBV5-1 and TRBJ1-1, with D unresolved. The CDR3 contains 13 residues. CDR1 is SGHRS, CDR2 YFSETQ, per germline. V dropped 4 bases and J dropped 1 base, with 8 bases sitting between them. The CDR3 protein is CASSLDPNTEAFF. The CDR3 nucleotides read TGCGCCAGCAGCCTCGACCCGAACACTGAAGCTTTCTTT.